The present entry profiles one T cell receptor (beta chain) with its context. The sample belongs to a study of blood T cell repertoires in COVID-19. Original analysis: How many nucleated cells were present was estimated from reference gene primer amplification. Sequencing was performed with immunoSEQ multiplex PCR; in TCRdb, only in-frame clones are kept and a portion is missing. V and J calls and clone size are those listed in that table; D and trimming were worked out from the DNA. The sample lists some 230,000 clones; just under 85% were seen once. V lost 1 base, J lost 5 bases, and 3 bases stayed unmatched. Per germline, CDR1 KGHSH and CDR2 LQKENI. The CDR3 totals 14 residues. The study assigned cohorts using participant-reported clinical history.

The sequenced sample consisted of PBMCs or T cells enriched from blood (not recorded which). The receptor comes from a woman aged 40 to 50 with acute COVID-19. The chain joins TRBV18 to TRBJ1-2, with 8 bases that match TRBD1. The CDR3, as DNA: TGTGCCAGCTCACCACGGGGACAGGCTTATGGCTACACCTTC. Its translation: CASSPRGQAYGYTF.